This is a list of T cell receptor beta chains from one sample in a study of T-cell memory formation after mild COVID-19. TCRdb itself ran the 5' RACE reads through MiXCR, one entry per CDR3 protein. The sample has fewer than 550,000 distinct CDR3 sequences, around 18% seen once. The specimen sequenced was PBMCs or a T cell subset sorted from them (not recorded which). These receptor sequences come from an adult woman who had mild COVID-19 (a few samples of this study predate the infection). Cell type and time point are not known. Each CDR3 is given with its conserved first and last residue. A D gene is named only where the DNA matches it firmly. Rows may omit the clone size; those that give it use once, few, many or a size class.

j_call: TRBJ2-1; v_call: TRBV7-8; d_call: -; clone_size: -; cdr3_nt: TGTGCCAGCGGCGCGACGGACTACTACAATGAGCAGTTCTTC; cdr3_aa: CASGATDYYNEQFF
j_call: TRBJ1-6; v_call: TRBV4-2; d_call: TRBD1; clone_size: -; cdr3_nt: TGTGCCAGCCGGCGGACCGAGACAGGGGATTCACCCCTCCACTTT; cdr3_aa: CASRRTETGDSPLHF
j_call: TRBJ1-6; v_call: TRBV27; d_call: -; clone_size: once; cdr3_nt: TGTGCCAGCAGTTCCCCACAGAGCTCCTATAATTCACCCCTCCACTTT; cdr3_aa: CASSSPQSSYNSPLHF
j_call: TRBJ2-7; v_call: TRBV20-1; d_call: TRBD2; clone_size: few; cdr3_nt: TGCAGTGCTCCCAAGGAGAGCGGGGGAACCTACGAGCAGTACTTC; cdr3_aa: CSAPKESGGTYEQYF
j_call: TRBJ1-2; v_call: TRBV7-2; d_call: -; clone_size: -; cdr3_nt: TGTGCCAGCACCCCCAGAGAGGGTGGCTACACCTTC; cdr3_aa: CASTPREGGYTF
j_call: TRBJ2-2; v_call: TRBV12-3/TRBV12-4; d_call: -; clone_size: -; cdr3_nt: TGTGCCAGCAGTCTCGTGGGGTTCACCGGGGAGCTGTTTTTT; cdr3_aa: CASSLVGFTGELFF
j_call: TRBJ2-7; v_call: TRBV11-2; d_call: -; clone_size: few; cdr3_nt: TGTGCCAGCAGCTTAGATTTAGTCGCCTACGAGCAGTACTTC; cdr3_aa: CASSLDLVAYEQYF
j_call: TRBJ1-2; v_call: TRBV7-8; d_call: -; clone_size: -; cdr3_nt: TGTGCCAGCAGCTTAGCGCAGGGAGCCGATGGCTACACCTTC; cdr3_aa: CASSLAQGADGYTF
j_call: TRBJ2-4; v_call: TRBV7-9; d_call: -; clone_size: few; cdr3_nt: TGTGCCAGCAGTGCCCCAGGAGGGTCTGGACTTACCAGGGAAAACATTCAGTACTTC; cdr3_aa: CASSAPGGSGLTRENIQYF
j_call: TRBJ1-1; v_call: TRBV6-6; d_call: -; clone_size: many; cdr3_nt: TGTGCCAGCCAGATTAGAACAGGGAACACTGAAGCTTTCTTT; cdr3_aa: CASQIRTGNTEAFF
j_call: TRBJ2-7; v_call: TRBV2; d_call: -; clone_size: few; cdr3_nt: TGTGCCAGCGGGGAGGGGGACCCAGTCCACTACGAGCAGTACTTC; cdr3_aa: CASGEGDPVHYEQYF
j_call: TRBJ1-1; v_call: TRBV5-1; d_call: TRBD1; clone_size: -; cdr3_nt: TGCGCCAGCCGCCGGACAGGGCCCTTTAACACTGAAGCTTTCTTT; cdr3_aa: CASRRTGPFNTEAFF
j_call: TRBJ2-3; v_call: TRBV20-1; d_call: -; clone_size: few; cdr3_nt: TGCAGTGCTAGAAAGGGTTCAGCCGGGGAGAGCACAGATACGCAGTATTTT; cdr3_aa: CSARKGSAGESTDTQYF
j_call: TRBJ2-7; v_call: TRBV29-1; d_call: -; clone_size: few; cdr3_nt: TGCAGCGTTGAAGCAGTGGGAACCACCTACGAGCAGTACTTC; cdr3_aa: CSVEAVGTTYEQYF